These 14 T cell receptor delta chains were sequenced from one sample in a study of γδ T cells in repeated Plasmodium falciparum infection. Bulk repertoires came from Vgamma9/Vdelta2+ or Vdelta2-negative gammadelta T cells flow-sorted from PBMC. TCRdb reprocessed the multiplex PCR reads using CATT. The sample has around 50,000 delta-chain clones; around 1.8% are singletons. Sequenced input: gamma-delta T cells from blood. Receptor source: a pool of human donors (malaria-infected and uninfected, not separated).

With respect to this clone: TCRdb's protein, taken from a much larger clone, differs from this DNA's translation at residue 9, likely owing to a read error; the protein displayed comes from the DNA. This chain links TRAV38-2/DV8 with TRDJ1; D may be TRDD2 (5 bases). In germline, CDR1 is TSESDYY, CDR2 QEAYKQQN. V was cut by 0 bases and J by 1 base, with 22 bases left in between. CDR3 length equals 19 residues. The CDR3 DNA reads TGTGCTTATAGGAGCGCGTGGTTTACCTACGTAAGGCTCACCGATAAACTCATCTTT. Translating gives CAYRSAWFTYVRLTDKLIF.

This clone came up a few times. TCRdb shows a much larger clone's protein in place of this DNA's translation, and the two differ at residue 9, likely through a read error; the protein shown is translated from the DNA. This chain uses TRDV1 with TRDJ1; 9 bases map to TRDD3. CDR1 TSWWSYY and CDR2 QGS come from the germline V gene. CDR3 length: 25 residues. CDR3 protein: CALGELYPRFYPPGDTPKYTDKLIF. The CDR3 DNA is TGTGCTCTTGGGGAACTCTATCCTAGGTTTTACCCCCCGGGGGATACTCCAAAATACACTGATAAACTCATCTTT.

In its sample, this clone was seen a few times. This DNA's translation and the protein TCRdb lists, from a much larger clone, do not match at residue 10, likely due to a read error; the protein shown is translated from the DNA. The V gene is TRDV1, the J gene TRDJ1; D not certain. Germline CDR1 reads TSWWSYY; CDR2 reads QGS. V was trimmed by 4 bases and J by 3 bases, leaving 30 bases between them. The CDR3 is 20 amino acids. CDR3 amino acids: CALGVLFRHSRGPRADKLIF. CDR3 in DNA: TGTGCTCTTGGGGTATTATTCCGTCACTCCAGGGGTCCGAGGGCCGATAAACTCATCTTT.

This clone has a handful of counts. This sequence is one base from a far larger clone and is likely a read error. Other DNA sequences of this sample code for an identical CDR3. V gene TRDV1 combines with J gene TRDJ1, with TRDD3 as a possible D gene (6 bases). V dropped 2 bases and J dropped 4 bases, with 35 bases sitting between them. The CDR3 totals 22 residues. Germline V gene data show CDR1 as TSWWSYY and CDR2 as QGS. This chain's CDR3 is CALGERGSTFELWWGFVDKLIF. The CDR3 DNA reads as TGTGCTCTTGGGGAAAGGGGATCCACCTTTGAGTTGTGGTGGGGGTTTGTCGATAAACTCATCTTT.

This clone was observed a few times. The protein TCRdb gives is from a much larger clone and does not agree with this DNA's translation at residue 21, likely a read error; the protein shown here comes from the DNA. CDR3 sequence reads: CALGQSLLLRSHLYWKTDKLTF. Written as DNA, the CDR3 is TGTGCTCTTGGGCAAAGCTTACTACTCAGGAGCCACCTATACTGGAAAACCGATAAACTCACCTTT. V gene TRDV1 combines with J gene TRDJ1, with a possible D match to TRDD3 (5 bases). Germline lookup yields CDR1 TSWWSYY and CDR2 QGS. This CDR3 comprises 22 residues.

This clone was detected a few times. The protein that TCRdb holds for this DNA derives from a much larger clone and differs from the translated DNA at residue 9, which likely indicates a read error; the protein shown here is translated from the DNA. The rearrangement joins TRDV1 to TRDJ1; D is perhaps TRDD3 (5 bases). TCRdb offers no J gene call, so here the DNA was matched to germline to obtain one. Looked up from germline, CDR1 is TSWWSYY and CDR2 is QGS. The CDR3 is 17 amino acids. The V gene lost 3 bases and the J gene lost 3 bases, with 20 bases spanning the gap. The CDR3 DNA follows: TGTGCTCTTGGGGATCTCACAGGGGACCCTGCACCCGATAAACTCATCTTT. Translated, it gives CALGDLTGDPAPDKLIF.

This clone was observed at least ten times. The mismatch at residue 11 between this DNA's translation and the TCRdb protein of a much larger clone likely reflects a read error; the protein shown is translated from the DNA. The chain carries TRDV1 and TRDJ1; D not certain. This CDR3 has 22 amino acids. CDR1 is TSWWSYY and CDR2 is QGS in the germline V gene. The CDR3, as DNA: TGTGCTCTTGGGGAACCTCGGAGAAGAGATGCGCGGACACCATTCCACAGCGATAAAGTCATCTTT. This codes for CALGEPRRRDARTPFHSDKVIF.

Of note for this clone: A far larger clone is one nucleotide away, so this likely arose from a read error. The identical CDR3 is also encoded by other nucleotide sequences in the sample. The chain couples TRDV1 to TRDJ1, with 11 bases identical to TRDD3. TCRdb gives no J gene; it was assigned here by matching the DNA to germline. CDR1 and CDR2 (germline): TSWWSYY, QGS. CDR3 size: 21 residues. This CDR3 is CALGEPNWGIESPGYTDKLIF. The DNA for the CDR3 is TGTGCCCTTGGGGAACCCAACTGGGGGATAGAGAGCCCAGGGTACACCGATAAACTCATCTTT.

This clone was observed at least ten times. This sequence is one base from a far larger clone and is likely a read error. The chain has TRDV1 and TRDJ1, with D tentatively TRDD3 (6 bases). The J gene, not given by TCRdb, was assigned here from a germline match of the nucleotide sequence. The CDR3 loop spans 15 amino acids. Germline lookup yields CDR1 TSWWSYY and CDR2 QGS. CDR3 in amino acids: CALGDFRWGGDKLIF. CDR3 DNA: TGCGCTCTTGGGGATTTTCGGTGGGGGGGCGATAAACTCATCTTT.

This clone was observed a handful of times. With only one base between it and a far larger clone, this is likely a read error. In the same sample, other DNA sequences code for this CDR3. This chain uses TRDV1 with TRDJ1; TRDD3 matches at 13 bases. Germline assignment: CDR1 TSWWSYY and CDR2 QGS. The CDR3 runs to 24 residues. The CDR3 spells CALGERPTSLTGGYAAGYTDKLIF. The CDR3 DNA is TGTGCTCTTGGGGAACGGCCTACCTCGCTAACTGGGGGATACGCTGCCGGGTACACCGATAAACTCATTTTT.

Regarding this clone: This DNA's translation differs at residue 13 from TCRdb's protein, which comes from a much larger clone; a read error is likely, and the protein shown is translated from the DNA. The chain combines TRDV2 with TRDJ1, with D perhaps being TRDD2 or TRDD3 (6 bases each). TCRdb offers no J gene call, so here the DNA was matched to germline to obtain one. Trimming took off 1 base at V and 0 bases at J, with 26 bases between the two ends. CDR1 is GEAIGNYY and CDR2 is EKD in the germline V gene. This CDR3 spans 20 amino acids. The CDR3 loop reads CACDTAFPPATGRYTDKLIF. In DNA, the CDR3 is TGTGCCTGTGACACGGCCTTCCCACCGGCTACTGGGAGGTACACCGATAAACTCATCTTT.

This clone was counted between two and nine times. The TCRdb protein, from a much larger clone, departs from this DNA's translation at residue 19, likely by read error; the protein shown derives from the DNA. No J gene was assigned, while the V gene was called as TRDV1; the table's D gene call, TRDD3, was not cross checked with the DNA. Germline CDR1 TSWWSYY, CDR2 QGS. The CDR3 spans 20 residues. CDR3 nucleotides: TGTGCTCTTGAGGAAATAGGTAAACCCATACTGGGGGATACGGGCGATAAACTCACCTTT. Its protein is CALEEIGKPILGDTGDKLTF.

A note on this clone: The TCRdb protein, from a much larger clone, departs from this DNA's translation at residue 5, likely by read error; the protein shown derives from the DNA. The chain recombines TRDV3 with TRDJ1; no clear D. CDR1 and CDR2 from the germline V gene are TVYSNPD and GDNSRS (reference sequence). The CDR3 sequence is 14 residues long. In DNA, the CDR3 is TGTGCTTCGGCCTCCCGCAGATACACCGATAAACTCATCTTT. Translation gives CASASRRYTDKLIF. The full variable domain, in which reference TRDV3 and TRDJ1 provide the parts outside the CDR3, is CDKVTQSSPDQTVASGSEVVLLCTYDTVYSNPDLFWYRIRPDYSFQFVFYGDNSRSEGADFTQGRFSVKHILTQKAFHLVISPVRTEDSATYYCASASRRYTDKLIFGKGTRVTVEP.

This clone was observed many times. A read error is likely here: a far larger clone is one base away. The sample contains more than one DNA sequence encoding this CDR3. The genes are TRDV1 and TRDJ1; 9 nucleotides line up with TRDD3. V was pared by 3 bases and J by 2 bases, with 22 bases of the junction left unmatched. The CDR3 is made up of 21 amino acids. Germline values: CDR1 TSWWSYY, CDR2 QGS. The CDR3 loop is CALGEVRGKLGDTPGTDKLIF. CDR3 coding DNA: TGTGCTCTTGGGGAGGTTAGGGGTAAACTGGGGGACACGCCGGGGACCGATAAACTCATCTTT.